This TCR beta chain comes out of a study of vaccination and CD4 T cells after COVID-19. The CDR3 spans 15 residues. CDR1 and CDR2 from the germline V gene are SNHLY and FYNNEI. The ends were cut back, 3 bases at V and 4 bases at J, with 13 bases in the middle. Treatment of the sample: approximately nine-day PBMC culture with coronavirus spike peptide pools or control peptides (ViraFEST assay). Per-well cultures of 1.5 million to 2 million PBMCs received 9.5 to 10 IU/ml IL-2 and approximately 9.1 ug/ml peptide pools. Days 3 and 7 saw half the medium swapped for fresh IL-2 medium. Researchers used the Oncomine TCR Beta short-read assay to sequence DNA from cultured CD4+ T cells. One entry per CDR3 protein results from TCRdb running MiXCR on the PCR reads. Counted here are 14,000 to 15,000 distinct CDR3 sequences, 35% to 50% occurring once; the ten biggest clones make up about 8.1%. Notes on this clonotype: What it binds is not known.

Whole-study findings and limits: Convalescent patients had a median roughly 84% of post-vaccine SARS-CoV-2-reactive clones that were detected only after vaccination, not before it.

This TCR came from a human donor who had recovered from COVID-19. What was sequenced was CD4+ T cells from blood, cultured in vitro. The chain employs TRBV2 and TRBJ1-5; D is unclear. CDR3 loop: CASSDSASSNQPQHF. CDR3 DNA: TGTGCCAGCAGTGATTCGGCCAGTTCGAATCAGCCCCAGCATTTT.